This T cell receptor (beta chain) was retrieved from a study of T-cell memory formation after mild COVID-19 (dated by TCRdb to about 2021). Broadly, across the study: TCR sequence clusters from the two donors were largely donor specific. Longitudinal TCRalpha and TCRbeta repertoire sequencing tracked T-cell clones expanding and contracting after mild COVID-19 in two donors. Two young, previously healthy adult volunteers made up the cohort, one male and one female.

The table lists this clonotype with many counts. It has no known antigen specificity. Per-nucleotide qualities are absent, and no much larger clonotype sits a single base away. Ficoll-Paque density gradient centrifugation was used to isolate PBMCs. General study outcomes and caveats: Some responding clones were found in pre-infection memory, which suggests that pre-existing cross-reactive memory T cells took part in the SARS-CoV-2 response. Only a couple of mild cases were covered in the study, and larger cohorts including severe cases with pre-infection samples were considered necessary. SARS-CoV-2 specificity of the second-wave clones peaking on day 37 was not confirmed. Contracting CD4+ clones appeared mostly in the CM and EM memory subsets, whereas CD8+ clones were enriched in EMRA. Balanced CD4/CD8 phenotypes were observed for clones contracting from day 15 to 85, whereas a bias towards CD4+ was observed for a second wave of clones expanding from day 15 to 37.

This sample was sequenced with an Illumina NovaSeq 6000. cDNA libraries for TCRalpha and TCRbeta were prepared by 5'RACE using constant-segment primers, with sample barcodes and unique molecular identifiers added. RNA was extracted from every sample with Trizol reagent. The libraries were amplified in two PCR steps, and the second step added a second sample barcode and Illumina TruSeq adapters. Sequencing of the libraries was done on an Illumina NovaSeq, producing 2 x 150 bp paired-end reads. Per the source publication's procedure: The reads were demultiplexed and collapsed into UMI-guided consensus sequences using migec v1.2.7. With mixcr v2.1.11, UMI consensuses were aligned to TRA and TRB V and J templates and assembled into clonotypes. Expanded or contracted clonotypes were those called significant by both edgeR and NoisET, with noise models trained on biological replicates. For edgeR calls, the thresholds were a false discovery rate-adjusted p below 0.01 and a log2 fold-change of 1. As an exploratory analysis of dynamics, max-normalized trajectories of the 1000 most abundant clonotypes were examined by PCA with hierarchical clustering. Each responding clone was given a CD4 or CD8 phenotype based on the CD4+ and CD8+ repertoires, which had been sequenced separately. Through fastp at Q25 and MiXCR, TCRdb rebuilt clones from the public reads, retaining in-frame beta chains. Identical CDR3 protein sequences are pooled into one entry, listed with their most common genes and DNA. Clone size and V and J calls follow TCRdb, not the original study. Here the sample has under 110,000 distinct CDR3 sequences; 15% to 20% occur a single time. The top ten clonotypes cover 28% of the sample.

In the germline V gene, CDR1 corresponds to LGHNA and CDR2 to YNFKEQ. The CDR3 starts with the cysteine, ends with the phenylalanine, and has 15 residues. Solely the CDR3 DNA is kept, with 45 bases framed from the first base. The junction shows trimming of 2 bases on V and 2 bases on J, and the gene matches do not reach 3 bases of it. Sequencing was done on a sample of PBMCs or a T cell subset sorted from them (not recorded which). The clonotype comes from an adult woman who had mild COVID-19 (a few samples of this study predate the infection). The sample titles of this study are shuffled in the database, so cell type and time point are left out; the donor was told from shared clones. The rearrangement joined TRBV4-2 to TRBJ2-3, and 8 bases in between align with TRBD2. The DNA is TGTGCCAGCAGCCAACCGGGACTAGACACAGATACGCAGTATTTT. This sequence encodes CASSQPGLDTDTQYF.